These 22 T cell receptor beta chains share one sample of origin, sequenced in a study of long-term antiretroviral therapy in people with HIV. This was the immunoSEQ v3.0 assay at survey level. Data came from immunoSEQ multiplex PCR; TCRdb stores just in-frame clones and leaves some out. This sample has around 30,000 clones, with less than 85% found just once. The source material was unsorted PBMCs, sampled 2.3 years after starting antiretroviral therapy. The origin of the receptors is a man aged 40-49 years with HIV.

This sequence joins TRBV10-3 and TRBJ2-3; TRBD2 agrees at 12 bases. The ends lost 3 bases at V and 3 bases at J; junction bases unmatched: 7. CDR3 size: 17 residues. Germline V gives CDR1 ENHRY, CDR2 SYGVKD. CDR3 coding DNA: TGTGCCATCAGTGAAGGGCTAGCGGGGGGGCTGACAGATACGCAGTATTTT. The encoded protein is CAISEGLAGGLTDTQYF.

The chain combines TRBV6-1 with TRBJ2-7; D gene ambiguous. Per the germline V gene, CDR1 is MNHNS and CDR2 is SASEGT. With 2 bases removed from V and 3 bases from J, the gap between germline ends came to 5 bases. This CDR3 is 12 amino acids long. The CDR3 DNA sequence: TGTGCCAGCAGTGAATCCCTCTACGAGCAGTACTTC. Translating it yields CASSESLYEQYF.

This clone was seen only once. J is TRBJ2-5 and V is TRBV7-9, with TRBD2 matching 9 bases. Germline-derived CDR1 and CDR2 are SEHNR and FQNEAQ (reference sequence). The V segment lost 2 bases and the J segment 5 bases; nucleotides outside the gene matches: 12. The CDR3 totals 17 residues. CDR3: CASSLIPVAGVGETQYF. The DNA for the CDR3 is TGTGCCAGCAGCTTAATCCCTGTAGCGGGAGTGGGGGAGACCCAGTACTTC.

The J gene is TRBJ1-5, the V gene TRBV2; 10 bases are a match to TRBD1. CDR1 and CDR2 (germline): SNHLY, FYNNEI. There are 15 residues in the CDR3. Trimming cost V 6 bases and J 2 bases; bases outside gene matches: 4. The CDR3 nucleotides read TGTGCCAGCAGGGCCGGGACAGGGGGCAATCAGCCCCAGCATTTT. Its protein product is CASRAGTGGNQPQHF.

The V gene is TRBV5-1, the J gene TRBJ2-7; the D gene is possibly TRBD2 (5 bases). Deletions cut 8 bases from V and 3 bases from J, with 12 bases between. The CDR3 is made up of 12 amino acids. Germline values: CDR1 SGHRS, CDR2 YFSETQ. CDR3 sequence: CASTGNLYEQYF. The CDR3, as DNA: TGCGCCAGTACCGGGAACCTCTACGAGCAGTACTTC.

The rearrangement uses TRBV5-6 and TRBJ1-2; 11 nucleotides align to TRBD1. With 3 bases clipped from V and 4 bases from J, the junction kept 11 bases outside the gene matches. CDR3 length: 17 amino acids. Germline loops: CDR1 SGHDT, CDR2 YYEEEE. The CDR3 here is CASSYPPDRGRSYGYTF. The CDR3 DNA sequence: TGTGCCAGCAGCTACCCACCGGACAGGGGGCGTAGCTATGGCTACACCTTC.

As regards this clone: An end of the junction does not agree with germline; a read error may underlie this. The rearrangement joins TRBV9 to TRBJ2-3, with unresolved D. The germline V gene encodes CDR1 SGDLS and CDR2 YYNGEE. This CDR3 region has 13 residues. The chain's CDR3 is CASSVDGTYTQYF. CDR3 bases: TGTGCCAGCAGCGTAGACGGCACATATACGCAGTATTTT.

V usage is TRBV10-2 and J usage is TRBJ1-1, with 7 bases fitting TRBD1. The germline V gene encodes CDR1 WSHSY and CDR2 SAAADI. The ends lost 2 bases at V and 5 bases at J; junction bases unmatched: 8. This CDR3 comprises 15 residues. In nucleotides, the CDR3 is TGCGCCAGCAGTGAGCTGGCAGGGGGAGGAACTGAAGCTTTCTTT. Translation: CASSELAGGGTEAFF.

The rearrangement uses TRBV18 and TRBJ1-1; D not resolved. Between the trimmed V and J ends, which lost 2 bases and 4 bases, there was a span of 14 bases. CDR3 length equals 15 residues. Per the germline V gene, CDR1 is KGHSH and CDR2 is LQKENI. The CDR3 coding sequence is TGTGCCAGCTCACCAAAGGCCGGGGATAGCACTGAAGCTTTCTTT. It translates to CASSPKAGDSTEAFF.

The rearrangement joins TRBV5-1 to TRBJ2-5; 11 nucleotides line up with TRBD2. J lost 3 bases, V lost 4 bases, and 8 bases had no gene match. The CDR3 has 16 residues. The germline CDR1 and CDR2 sequences are SGHRS and YFSETQ. The CDR3 DNA follows: TGCGCCAGCAGCCCGGAAGGGACTAGCGGAGAAGAGACCCAGTACTTC. It translates to CASSPEGTSGEETQYF.

V gene TRBV6-1 combines with J gene TRBJ1-2; the D gene is possibly TRBD1 (6 bases). CDR1 is MNHNS, CDR2 SASEGT, per germline. Trimming stripped 7 bases from V and 3 bases from J, with 18 bases between. The CDR3 has 15 amino acids. The CDR3 loop reads CASTGDWTEDYGYTF. The CDR3 DNA reads as TGTGCCAGCACCGGGGACTGGACAGAGGACTATGGCTACACCTTC.

This rearrangement joins TRBV5-1 to TRBJ2-3; maybe TRBD1 (6 bases). Trimming took 0 bases from V and 3 from J, leaving 14 bases between them. The germline V gene encodes CDR1 SGHRS and CDR2 YFSETQ. The CDR3 contains 16 residues. The CDR3 DNA is TGCGCCAGCAGCTTGGCAGGGCAGGGGCAGACAGATACGCAGTATTTT. Residues: CASSLAGQGQTDTQYF.

The CDR3 protein is CASSPITRLAGGRDTQYF. The DNA of the CDR3 is TGTGCCAGCAGCCCAATTACCAGACTAGCGGGGGGCCGAGATACGCAGTATTTT. The V and J genes are TRBV7-9 and TRBJ2-3; 13 bases map to TRBD2. CDR3 length: 18 residues. The germline V gene encodes CDR1 SEHNR and CDR2 FQNEAQ (reference sequence). Trimming removed 5 bases from V and 5 bases from J; junction bases left unmatched: 13.

This chain uses TRBV7-3 with TRBJ2-3; 11 bases line up with TRBD2. From germline, CDR1 is SGHTA and CDR2 FQGTGA. J was trimmed by 6 bases and V by 6 bases; bases with no gene match: 8. The CDR3 extends over 15 amino acids. CDR3 in DNA: TGTGCCAGCAGTACTAGCGGGGGCCGCTTGGATACGCAGTATTTT. Its translation: CASSTSGGRLDTQYF. Complete variable domain (other parts from reference TRBV7-3 and TRBJ2-3): GAGVSQTPSNKVTEKGKYVELRCDPISGHTALYWYRQSLGQGPEFLIYFQGTGAADDSGLPNDRFFAVRPEGSVSTLKIQRTERGDSAVYLCASSTSGGRLDTQYFGPGTRLTVL.

The rearrangement links TRBV13 to TRBJ2-5; D is perhaps TRBD1 (9 bases). The J call may be in error: the DNA end matches TRBJ2-7 better. Germline V gives CDR1 PRHDT, CDR2 FYEKMQ (reference sequence). The CDR3 length is 18 residues. CDR3 nucleotide sequence: TGTGCCAGCAGCCACGTACAGGGGGCGCCCCGCGGGGGGTACGAGCAGTACTTC. It is translated as CASSHVQGAPRGGYEQYF.

The chain recombines TRBV19 with TRBJ2-3, with D possibly being TRBD2 (5 bases). The length of the CDR3 is 15 residues. Trimming stripped 5 bases from V and 0 bases from J, with 12 bases between. From germline, CDR1 is LNHDA and CDR2 SQIVND (reference sequence). CDR3 sequence (DNA): TGTGCCAGTAGTGCGGACGGGAAAAGCACAGATACGCAGTATTTT. Protein: CASSADGKSTDTQYF.

On this clone itself: An end of the junction does not agree with germline; a read error may underlie this. V usage is TRBV7-9 and J usage is TRBJ2-1, with 9 bases aligning to TRBD2. Germline V CDR1 and CDR2: SEHNR, FQNEAQ (reference sequence). This CDR3 comprises 15 residues. The CDR3 DNA reads TGTGCCAGCAGCCTAGCGGGACTCTCCTACAATGAGCAGTTCTTC. Protein product: CASSLAGLSYNEQFF.

The V gene is TRBV5-8, the J gene TRBJ1-6, with D perhaps matching TRBD1 (5 bases). The germline V gene encodes CDR1 SGHTS and CDR2 YDEGEE. Trimming stripped 3 bases from V and 6 bases from J, with 10 bases between. This CDR3 has 14 amino acids. CDR3 residues: CASSYGTANSPLHF. The CDR3 DNA reads as TGTGCCAGCAGCTACGGGACCGCTAATTCACCCCTCCACTTT.

The rearrangement joins TRBV9 to TRBJ1-2, with D tentatively TRBD1 (6 bases). This CDR3 comprises 14 residues. V was cut by 0 bases and J by 4 bases, with 10 bases left in between. Germline V lookup: CDR1 SGDLS, CDR2 YYNGEE. The CDR3 region has the DNA TGTGCCAGCAGCGTAGGGGGGCTGAGCTATGGCTACACCTTC. Residues: CASSVGGLSYGYTF.

The chain joins TRBV7-6 to TRBJ2-5; no clear D gene. The CDR3 runs 15 residues. CDR1 is SGHVS, CDR2 FNYEAQ, per germline. Trimming took off 2 bases at V and 1 base at J, with 11 bases between the two ends. The CDR3 spells CASSLSGRPQETQYF. For the CDR3, the DNA is TGTGCCAGCAGCTTATCTGGCAGGCCCCAAGAGACCCAGTACTTC. The full variable domain, its missing parts supplied by reference TRBV7-6 and TRBJ2-5, is GAGVSQSPRYKVTKRGQDVALRCDPISGHVSLYWYRQALGQGPEFLTYFNYEAQQDKSGLPNDRFSAERPEGSISTLTIQRTEQRDSAMYRCASSLSGRPQETQYFGPGTRLLVL.

V gene TRBV5-8 combines with J gene TRBJ1-2; no clear D gene. Germline CDR1 reads SGHTS; CDR2 reads YDEGEE. This CDR3 has 13 amino acids. Trimming stripped 0 bases from V and 4 bases from J, with 7 bases between. CDR3 nucleotide sequence: TGTGCCAGCAGCTTGGTTTCAGTCTATGGCTACACCTTC. It is translated as CASSLVSVYGYTF.

This clone has only one observation. The chain links TRBV2 to TRBJ1-1; 11 bases agree with TRBD1. CDR3 length: 14 residues. Per germline, CDR1 SNHLY and CDR2 FYNNEI. With V trimmed by 10 bases and J by 3 bases, 7 bases remained unmatched. Here the CDR3 DNA reads TGTGCCACCTTCGGACAGGGGGCTTACACTGAAGCTTTCTTT. Its translation: CATFGQGAYTEAFF.